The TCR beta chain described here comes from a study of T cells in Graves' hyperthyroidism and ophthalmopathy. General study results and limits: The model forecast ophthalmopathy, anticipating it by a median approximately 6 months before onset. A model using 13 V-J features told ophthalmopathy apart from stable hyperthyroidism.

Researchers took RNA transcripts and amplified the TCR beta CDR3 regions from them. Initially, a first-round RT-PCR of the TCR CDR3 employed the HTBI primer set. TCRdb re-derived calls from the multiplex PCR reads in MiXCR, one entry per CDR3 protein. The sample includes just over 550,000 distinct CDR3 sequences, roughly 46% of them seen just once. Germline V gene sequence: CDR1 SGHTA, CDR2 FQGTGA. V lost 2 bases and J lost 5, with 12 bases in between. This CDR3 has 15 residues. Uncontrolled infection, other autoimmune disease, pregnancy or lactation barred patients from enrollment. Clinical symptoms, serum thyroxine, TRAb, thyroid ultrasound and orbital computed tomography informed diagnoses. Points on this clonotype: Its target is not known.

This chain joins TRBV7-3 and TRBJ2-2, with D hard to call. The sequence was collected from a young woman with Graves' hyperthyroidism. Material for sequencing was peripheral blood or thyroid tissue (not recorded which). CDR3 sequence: CASSLEGYWTGELFF. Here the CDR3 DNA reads TGTGCCAGCAGCTTAGAAGGGTATTGGACCGGGGAGCTGTTTTTT.